The clone carrying this T cell receptor beta chain occurred a few times. Residents of about two dozen US areas, aged about 18 to 95 years, made up the participants. Two negative PCRs, clearance, or symptom resolution were required of recovered Cohort 3 donors. The CDR3 totals 13 residues. Looked up from germline, CDR1 is LNHDA and CDR2 is SQIVND (reference sequence). J was trimmed by 3 bases and V by 4 bases; bases with no gene match: 3. Some clones are missing from TCRdb's copy, which holds only in-frame ones; the method was immunoSEQ multiplex PCR. The repertoire holds a few hundred thousand clones, with around 91% as singletons. This specimen belongs to a study of blood T cell repertoires in COVID-19. Overall study context: Specimens from acute and convalescent COVID-19 originated in the United States, Italy and Spain.

Sequencing was carried out using PBMCs or T cells enriched from blood (not recorded which). The chain combines TRBV19 with TRBJ2-7; 7 bases align to TRBD1. The receptor was isolated from a middle-aged woman who had recovered from COVID-19. The CDR3 protein is CASSKQGIYEQYF. The CDR3 DNA follows: TGTGCCAGTAGTAAACAGGGGATCTACGAGCAGTACTTC.